This entry lists 18 T cell receptor beta chains sequenced from one sample in a study of blood T cells in healthy people across ages. Sample-barcoded 5' priming and a J-beta primer mix drove a second PCR of about 7 to 12 cycles. TCRdb redid the calling of the 5' RACE reads with MiXCR, one entry per CDR3 protein. The table shows around 790,000 distinct CDR3 sequences, with more than 40% occurring only once. Sequencing input: blood. The receptors originated from a man aged 55-75 years in good health.

The sample holds a few counts of this clonotype. The chain links TRBV20-1 to TRBJ2-1, with 7 bases fitting TRBD2. The CDR3 has 14 residues. Trimming at V came to 5 bases and at J to 6 bases, leaving 10 bases not matched to a gene. Germline-derived CDR1 and CDR2 are DFQATT and SNEGSKA (reference sequence). The CDR3: CSAPTPGGFNEQFF. The CDR3 DNA reads TGCAGTGCTCCCACGCCGGGAGGCTTCAATGAGCAGTTCTTC.

The V gene is TRBV6-2 or TRBV6-3, the J gene TRBJ2-5; D tentatively reads TRBD1 or TRBD2 (5 bases each). The germline gives CDR1 MNHEY, CDR2 SVGEGT. Trimming cost V 2 bases and J 5 bases, with 12 bases left between them. This CDR3 spans 14 amino acids. DNA for the CDR3: TGTGCCAGCAGTTACAGAGAGTGGGGGGAGACCCAGTACTTC. It specifies CASSYREWGETQYF.

This clonotype was observed a handful of times. This rearrangement joins TRBV20-1 to TRBJ1-2; 8 nucleotides align to TRBD1. Germline V lookup: CDR1 DFQATT, CDR2 SNEGSKA (reference sequence). V was pared by 1 base and J by 6 bases, with 10 bases of the junction left unmatched. This CDR3 is 15 amino acids long. Here the CDR3 reads CSARVRQGALNGYTF. CDR3 bases: TGCAGTGCTAGAGTGAGGCAGGGGGCCCTAAATGGCTACACCTTC.

This clonotype has more than one count but fewer than ten. The chain couples TRBV6-2 or TRBV6-3 to TRBJ1-4; D not resolved. The germline gives CDR1 MNHEY, CDR2 SVGEGT. V was shortened by 2 bases and J by 3 bases, with 7 bases between the two germline ends. This CDR3 has 14 residues. The CDR3 sequence is CASSYPEANEKLFF. The CDR3, as DNA: TGTGCCAGCAGTTACCCCGAAGCTAATGAAAAACTGTTTTTT.

The chain uses TRBV20-1 and TRBJ2-6, with TRBD1 matching 7 bases. Losses at the gene ends were 3 bases for V and 0 bases for J; bases not matched to a gene: 5. From germline, CDR1 is DFQATT and CDR2 SNEGSKA (reference sequence). CDR3 length equals 16 residues. The DNA of the CDR3 is TGCAGTGCTAGTTCAGGGGGTAGCTCTGGGGCCAACGTCCTGACTTTC. It translates to CSASSGGSSGANVLTF.

V is TRBV27 and J is TRBJ1-6; D gene ambiguous. Germline CDR1 reads MNHEY; CDR2 reads SMNVEV (reference sequence). V lost 4 bases to trimming and J lost 10 bases, with 11 bases between them. There are 13 residues in the CDR3. Written as DNA, the CDR3 is TGTGCCAGCAGTTATCGCGCGGGATCACCCCTCCACTTT. Amino acids: CASSYRAGSPLHF.

The chain links TRBV7-6 to TRBJ1-1; no clear D gene. V was shortened by 1 base and J by 11 bases, with 17 bases between the two germline ends. The CDR3 covers 14 residues. In germline, CDR1 is SGHVS, CDR2 FNYEAQ. CDR3 loop: CASSLEPLAERAFF. Here the CDR3 DNA reads TGTGCCAGCAGCTTAGAGCCGCTAGCGGAACGGGCTTTCTTT.

This chain connects TRBV7-2 to TRBJ2-5; D is ambiguous. The CDR3 consists of 15 residues. Germline loops: CDR1 SGHTA, CDR2 FQGNSA. V was shortened by 1 base and J by 11 bases, with 20 bases between the two germline ends. The CDR3: CASSLGWSSYNEQYF. In nucleotides, the CDR3 is TGTGCCAGCAGCTTAGGCTGGTCATCCTACAATGAGCAGTACTTC.

The rearrangement uses TRBV7-2 and TRBJ2-1; 7 bases agree with TRBD1. V shed 3 bases and J 10 bases; nucleotides not matched to a gene: 6. This CDR3 is 13 amino acids long. The germline V gene has CDR1 SGHTA and CDR2 FQGNSA. The CDR3 loop is CASSLQTGWEQFF. In DNA, the CDR3 is TGTGCCAGCAGCTTGCAGACAGGGTGGGAGCAGTTCTTC.

The chain employs TRBV7-2 and TRBJ1-2; TRBD1 matches at 7 bases. V trimming: 2 bases; J trimming: 0 bases; junction bases outside the gene matches: 3. CDR1 and CDR2 (germline): SGHTA, FQGNSA. This CDR3 is 15 amino acids long. DNA of the CDR3: TGTGCCAGCAGCTTAACGGACAGGTCTAACTATGGCTACACCTTC. As protein: CASSLTDRSNYGYTF. Full variable domain (missing parts from reference TRBV7-2 and TRBJ1-2): GAGVSQSPSNKVTEKGKDVELRCDPISGHTALYWYRQSLGQGLEFLIYFQGNSAPDKSGLPSDRFSAERTGGSVSTLTIQRTQQEDSAVYLCASSLTDRSNYGYTFGSGTRLTVV.

The chain recombines TRBV30 with TRBJ2-1, with D hard to call. The CDR3 extends over 12 amino acids. The ends were cut back, 1 base at V and 4 bases at J, with 5 bases in the middle. Germline V gene data show CDR1 as GTSNPN and CDR2 as SVGIG (reference sequence). The CDR3 DNA reads as TGTGCCTGGAGTGCGGGTTACAATGAGCAGTTCTTC. It codes for CAWSAGYNEQFF. Complete variable domain (other parts from reference TRBV30 and TRBJ2-1): SQTIHQWPATLVQPVGSPLSLECTVEGTSNPNLYWYRQAAGRGLQLLFYSVGIGQISSEVPQNLSASRPQDRQFILSSKKLLLSDSGFYLCAWSAGYNEQFFGPGTRLTVL.

The chain uses TRBV6-5 and TRBJ2-7, with D possibly being TRBD1 (6 bases). V was pared by 5 bases and J by 4 bases, with 18 bases between. Germline V lookup: CDR1 MNHEY, CDR2 SVGAGI. This CDR3 contains 15 residues. DNA for the CDR3: TGTGCCAGCAGTCTTACCACAGGGCTCGGGTACGAGCAGTACTTC. Translation: CASSLTTGLGYEQYF.

With regard to this clonotype: A junction boundary mismatches the germline segment, possibly from a read error. The V and J genes are TRBV4-3 and TRBJ2-7, with D possibly TRBD2 on 6 matching bases. Looked up from germline, CDR1 is LGHNA and CDR2 is YSLEER. CDR3 length: 14 amino acids. This CDR3 reads CACSQAREYYEQYF. The CDR3 nucleotides read TGCGCCTGCAGCCAGGCCCGGGAGTACTACGAGCAGTACTTC.

The V call is TRBV7-3, the J call TRBJ1-1, with D perhaps TRBD1 (6 bases). Trimming took off 5 bases at V and 6 bases at J, with 16 bases between the two ends. Germline-derived CDR1 and CDR2 are SGHTA and FQGTGA. The CDR3 has 14 amino acids. The DNA of the CDR3 is TGTGCCAGCAGCCACGCAGGGGAGGGCCCTGAAGCTTTCTTT. Translating gives CASSHAGEGPEAFF.

Only a few counts were recorded for this clonotype. The V and J genes are TRBV5-1 and TRBJ2-1, with D perhaps TRBD2 (5 bases). The CDR3 has 15 residues. Germline CDR1 is SGHRS and CDR2 is YFSETQ. V was pared by 1 base and J by 0 bases, with 8 bases between. CDR3 sequence (DNA): TGCGCCAGCAGCTTGCCTAGCAGCTCCTACAATGAGCAGTTCTTC. It translates to CASSLPSSSYNEQFF.

This chain uses TRBV3-1 with TRBJ2-7, with 9 bases matching TRBD1. CDR1 and CDR2 from the germline V gene are LGHDT and YNNKEL (reference sequence). The trim removed 1 base at V and 2 bases at J, leaving 3 bases unmatched. This CDR3 comprises 15 residues. The CDR3 sequence is CASSQGYRGPYEQYF. In DNA, the CDR3 is TGTGCCAGCAGCCAAGGGTACAGGGGGCCCTACGAGCAGTACTTC.

V usage is TRBV13 and J usage is TRBJ2-3; TRBD1 agrees at 7 bases. The length of the CDR3 is 14 residues. The V gene end was trimmed by 4 bases and the J gene end by 3 bases; junction bases not matched to a gene: 4. Germline V CDR1 and CDR2: PRHDT, FYEKMQ (reference sequence). The CDR3 DNA reads as TGTGCCAGCAGCTCGACAGGGATAACAGATACGCAGTATTTT. As protein: CASSSTGITDTQYF.

The rearrangement uses TRBV6-5 and TRBJ2-3; TRBD2 is a possible D gene (5 bases). Trimming left V 4 bases short and J 0 bases short, with 5 bases between. CDR3 size: 13 residues. Looked up from germline, CDR1 is MNHEY and CDR2 is SVGAGI. CDR3 in amino acids: CASSWRSTDTQYF. In DNA, the CDR3 is TGTGCCAGCAGTTGGAGGAGCACAGATACGCAGTATTTT.